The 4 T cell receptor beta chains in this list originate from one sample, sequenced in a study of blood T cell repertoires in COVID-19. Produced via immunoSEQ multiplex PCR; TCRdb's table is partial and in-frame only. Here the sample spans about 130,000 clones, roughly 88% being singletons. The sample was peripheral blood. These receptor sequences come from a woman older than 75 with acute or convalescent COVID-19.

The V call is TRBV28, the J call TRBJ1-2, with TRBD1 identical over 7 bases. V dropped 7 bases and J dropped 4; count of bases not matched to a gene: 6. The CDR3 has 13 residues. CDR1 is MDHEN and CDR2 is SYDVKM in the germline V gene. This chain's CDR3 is CASTGQRSYGYTF. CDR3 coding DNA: TGTGCCAGCACGGGACAGAGAAGCTATGGCTACACCTTC.

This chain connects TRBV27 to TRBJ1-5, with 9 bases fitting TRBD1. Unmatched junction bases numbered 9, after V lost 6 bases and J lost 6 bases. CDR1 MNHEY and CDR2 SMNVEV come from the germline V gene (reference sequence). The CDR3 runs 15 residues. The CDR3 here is CASSQARQGGQPQHF. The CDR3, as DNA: TGTGCCAGCAGCCAAGCACGACAGGGGGGTCAGCCCCAGCATTTT.

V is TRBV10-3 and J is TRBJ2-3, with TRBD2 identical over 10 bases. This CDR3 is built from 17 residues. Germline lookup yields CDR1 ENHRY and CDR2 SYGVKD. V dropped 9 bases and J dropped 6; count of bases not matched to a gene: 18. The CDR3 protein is CAIRGASGSSKEDTQYF. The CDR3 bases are TGTGCCATAAGGGGAGCTAGCGGGAGCTCTAAGGAGGATACGCAGTATTTT.

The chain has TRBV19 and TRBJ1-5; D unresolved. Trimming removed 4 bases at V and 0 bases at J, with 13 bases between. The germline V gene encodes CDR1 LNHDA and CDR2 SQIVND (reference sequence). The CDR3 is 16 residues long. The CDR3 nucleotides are TGTGCCAGTAGTACGCCGGGTGGTTATAGCAATCAGCCCCAGCATTTT. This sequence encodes CASSTPGGYSNQPQHF.